This T cell receptor (beta chain) emerged from a study of T cell responses to AZD1222 COVID-19 vaccine. Study-level background: Analysis merged second doses at about 4 or about 12 weeks. Study-wide results and caveats: Vaccine-associated CD4 TCRs ranged over spike, dominating at 160-218 and 743-854. Baseline serology detected seropositivity in only a handful of AZD1222 recipients. Spike-specific TCR depth and breadth grew after two AZD1222 doses.

V was clipped by 0 bases and J by 9 bases, with 12 bases between them. The CDR3 has 14 amino acids. From germline, CDR1 is MNHEY and CDR2 SVGAGI. Clones were sequenced by immunoSEQ multiplex PCR, and TCRdb holds only the in-frame ones, with some missing. This sample has about 110,000 clones; around 91% occur once, and the top ten carry roughly 21%. A word on this clone: Its antigen remains unknown.

The V call is TRBV6-5, the J call TRBJ1-5; D possibly corresponds to TRBD1 (5 bases). The source was peripheral blood, collected on day 0 of AZD1222 vaccination. This TCR was sampled from an adult in good health. The CDR3 here is CASSYSGAGGPQHF. The DNA of the CDR3 is TGTGCCAGCAGTTACTCAGGGGCGGGGGGGCCCCAGCATTTT.